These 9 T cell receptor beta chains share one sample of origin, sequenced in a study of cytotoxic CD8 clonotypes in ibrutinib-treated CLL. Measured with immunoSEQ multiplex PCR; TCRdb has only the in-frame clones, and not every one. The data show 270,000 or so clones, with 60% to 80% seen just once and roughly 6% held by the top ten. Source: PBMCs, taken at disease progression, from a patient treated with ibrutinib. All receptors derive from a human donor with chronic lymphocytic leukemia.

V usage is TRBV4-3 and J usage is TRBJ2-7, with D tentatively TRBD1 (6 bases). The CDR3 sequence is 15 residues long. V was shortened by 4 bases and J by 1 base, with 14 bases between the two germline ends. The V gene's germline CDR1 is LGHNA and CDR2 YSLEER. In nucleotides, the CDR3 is TGCGCCAGCAGCCGAGGGACATCTGTTTCCTACGAGCAGTACTTC. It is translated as CASSRGTSVSYEQYF.

The CDR3 loop is CASSLAGALRVGGEGYTF. The CDR3 DNA reads TGCGCCAGCAGCTTGGCCGGGGCCCTTCGGGTAGGGGGCGAAGGCTACACCTTC. The V call is TRBV5-1, the J call TRBJ1-2; 7 bases match TRBD1. This CDR3 has 18 amino acids. Germline CDR1 reads SGHRS; CDR2 reads YFSETQ. V dropped 0 bases and J dropped 8; count of bases not matched to a gene: 19. Filled out from reference TRBV5-1 and TRBJ1-2, the complete variable domain reads KAGVTQTPRYLIKTRGQQVTLSCSPISGHRSVSWYQQTPGQGLQFLFEYFSETQRNKGNFPGRFSGRQFSNSRSEMNVSTLELGDSALYLCASSLAGALRVGGEGYTFGSGTRLTVV.

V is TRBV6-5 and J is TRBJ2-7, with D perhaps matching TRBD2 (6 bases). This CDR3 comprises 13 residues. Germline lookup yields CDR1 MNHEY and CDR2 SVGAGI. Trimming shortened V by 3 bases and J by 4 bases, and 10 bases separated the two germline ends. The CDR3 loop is CASSYTGEYEQYF. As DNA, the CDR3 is TGTGCCAGCAGTTATACGGGAGAGTACGAGCAGTACTTC.

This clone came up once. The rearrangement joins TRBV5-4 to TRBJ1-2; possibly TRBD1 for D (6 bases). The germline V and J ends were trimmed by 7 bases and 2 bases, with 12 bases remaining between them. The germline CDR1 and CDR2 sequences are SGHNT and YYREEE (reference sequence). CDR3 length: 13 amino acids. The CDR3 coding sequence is TGTGCCAGCTCTGGGACACTGAACTATGGCTACACCTTC. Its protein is CASSGTLNYGYTF. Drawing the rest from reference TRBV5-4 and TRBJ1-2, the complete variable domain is ETGVTQSPTHLIKTRGQQVTLRCSSQSGHNTVSWYQQALGQGPQFIFQYYREEENGRGNFPPRFSGLQFPNYSSELNVNALELDDSALYLCASSGTLNYGYTFGSGTRLTVV.

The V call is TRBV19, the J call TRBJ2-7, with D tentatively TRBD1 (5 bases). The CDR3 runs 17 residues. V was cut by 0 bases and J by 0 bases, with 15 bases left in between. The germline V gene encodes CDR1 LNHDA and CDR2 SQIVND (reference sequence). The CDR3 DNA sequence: TGTGCCAGTAGTATAGACCGGATCTTGACAGACTCCTACGAGCAGTACTTC. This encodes CASSIDRILTDSYEQYF. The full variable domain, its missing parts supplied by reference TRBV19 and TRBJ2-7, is DGGITQSPKYLFRKEGQNVTLSCEQNLNHDAMYWYRQDPGQGLRLIYYSQIVNDFQKGDIAEGYSVSREKKESFPLTVTSAQKNPTAFYLCASSIDRILTDSYEQYFGPGTRLTVT.

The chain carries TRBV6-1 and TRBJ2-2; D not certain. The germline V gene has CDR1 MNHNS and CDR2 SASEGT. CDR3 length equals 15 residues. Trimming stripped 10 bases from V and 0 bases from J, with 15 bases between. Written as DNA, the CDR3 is TGTGCCACCCGACGCGAGATCGCGAACACCGGGGAGCTGTTTTTT. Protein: CATRREIANTGELFF.

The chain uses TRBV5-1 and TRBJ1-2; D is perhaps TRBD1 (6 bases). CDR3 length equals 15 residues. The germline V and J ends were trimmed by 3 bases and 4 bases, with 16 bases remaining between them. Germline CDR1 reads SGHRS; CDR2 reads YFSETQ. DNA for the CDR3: TGCGCCAGCAGCTCGGGACACTCCGGCCCCTATGGCTACACCTTC. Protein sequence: CASSSGHSGPYGYTF.

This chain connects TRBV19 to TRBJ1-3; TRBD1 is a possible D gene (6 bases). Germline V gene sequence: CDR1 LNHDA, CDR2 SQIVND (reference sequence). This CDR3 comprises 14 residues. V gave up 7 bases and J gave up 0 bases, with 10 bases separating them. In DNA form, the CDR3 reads TGTGCCAGTACCAAGGACAGCTCTGGAAACACCATATATTTT. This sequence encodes CASTKDSSGNTIYF.

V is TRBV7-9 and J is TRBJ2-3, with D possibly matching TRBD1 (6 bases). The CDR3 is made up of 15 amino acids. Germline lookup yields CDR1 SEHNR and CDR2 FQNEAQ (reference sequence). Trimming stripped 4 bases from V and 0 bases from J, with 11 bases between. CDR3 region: CASSSSGASTDTQYF. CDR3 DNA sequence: TGTGCCAGCAGCTCCTCAGGGGCTAGCACAGATACGCAGTATTTT.